This T cell receptor beta chain was identified during a study of blood T cell repertoires in COVID-19. Study summary: The samples span acute and convalescent COVID-19 from the United States, Italy and Spain.

This clone showed up just a few times. Produced via immunoSEQ multiplex PCR; TCRdb's table is partial and in-frame only. The table has some 40,000 clones, around 81% seen once. The germline CDR1 and CDR2 sequences are LNHDA and SQIVND (reference sequence). The V gene end was trimmed by 2 bases and the J gene end by 4 bases; junction bases not matched to a gene: 6. The CDR3 contains 16 residues. This sequence was found in a woman of 80 years or more with acute or convalescent COVID-19. The chain links TRBV19 to TRBJ2-1; 9 positions agree with TRBD1. Input material: peripheral blood. CDR3 coding DNA: TGTGCCAGTAGTATACACAGGGGGCTCGGGTACAATGAGCAGTTCTTC. Its protein product is CASSIHRGLGYNEQFF.